The rows below give T cell receptor beta chains drawn from one sample of a study of shared clonotypes between healthy human individuals. Measured with immunoSEQ multiplex PCR; TCRdb has only the in-frame clones, and not every one. Of roughly 2.5 million clones detected, approximately 92% appear once; the ten largest clones hold roughly 0.15%. Source material: naive CD4+ T cells sorted from blood. All receptors come from a man in his late teens or twenties in good health. The CDR3 runs from the conserved cysteine through the conserved F or W. D genes are given only for firm matches. Size values are once, few and many counts, or a class for expanded clones, and some rows have none.

TRBV5-6	.	.	TRBJ1-5	TGTGCCAGCAGCATCAGGCCAGTCGGGGGCAATCAGCCCCAGCATTTT	CASSIRPVGGNQPQHF
TRBV11-2	.	few	TRBJ1-6	TGTGCCAGCAGCTTAGTAGTCAACCCGAGGGCACCCCTCCACTTT	CASSLVVNPRAPLHF
TRBV28	.	.	TRBJ2-3	TGTGCCAGCAGTATCCCCACAGATACGCAGTATTTT	CASSIPTDTQYF
TRBV5-1	TRBD1	.	TRBJ1-1	TGCGCCAGCAGCATGAAGGACAGGGGGAACACTGAAGCTTTCTTT	CASSMKDRGNTEAFF
TRBV10-3	TRBD1	.	TRBJ2-1	TGTGCCATCAGGCCCGGGACAGGGGGCAGGGATGAGCAGTTCTTC	CAIRPGTGGRDEQFF
TRBV5-5	.	.	TRBJ1-4	TGTGCCAGCAGCTTGAGAATCCCTAATGAAAAACTGTTTTTT	CASSLRIPNEKLFF
TRBV5-6	.	.	TRBJ1-5	TGTGCCAGCAGCTTGAGCGGGGTGGGCAATCAGCCCCAGCATTTT	CASSLSGVGNQPQHF
TRBV30	TRBD1	.	TRBJ2-7	TGTGCCTGGCAACAGGGGGGCCGGGGGTACTTC	CAWQQGGRGYF
TRBV5-4	TRBD2	.	TRBJ2-5	TGTGCCAGCAGCTTGGTACTAGCGGGAGTGGAGACCCAGTACTTC	CASSLVLAGVETQYF
TRBV6-5	.	.	TRBJ1-4	TGTGCCAGCAGTTACGGTGTCCGGGCGGAAAAACTGTTTTTT	CASSYGVRAEKLFF
TRBV6-1	TRBD2	.	TRBJ2-5	TGTGCCAGCAGTGTGGGGACTAGCGGCCAAGAGACCCAGTACTTC	CASSVGTSGQETQYF
TRBV25-1	.	.	TRBJ2-3	TGTGCCAGCAGTGAAGGGGGTATCGCAGATACGCAGTATTTT	CASSEGGIADTQYF
TRBV30	TRBD1	.	TRBJ1-2	TGTGCCTGGAGTGAGGTCCGGGACAGACCCACACAGAAAGCTAACTATGGCTACACCTTC	CAWSEVRDRPTQKANYGYTF
TRBV20-1	.	.	TRBJ2-3	TGCAGTGCTAGACCCGGGGATACGCAGTATTTT	CSARPGDTQYF
TRBV4-1	.	.	TRBJ2-3	TGCGCCAGCAGCCAAGAGGGTGGGAAGTCATCAGATACGCAGTATTTT	CASSQEGGKSSDTQYF
TRBV7-6	TRBD2	.	TRBJ2-3	TGTGCCAGCAGCTTAATGGCGGGAGGGTCAAAAGATACGCAGTATTTT	CASSLMAGGSKDTQYF
TRBV5-1	TRBD2	.	TRBJ2-5	TGCGCCAGCAGCTTGGTATCGGGGGGGCCTCAAGAGACCCAGTACTTC	CASSLVSGGPQETQYF
TRBV7-9	TRBD2	.	TRBJ2-5	TGTGCCAGCAGCTTTTACACTAGCGGAGAGACCCAGTACTTC	CASSFYTSGETQYF
TRBV7-2	TRBD1	once	TRBJ2-7	TGTGCCAGCAGCCGCACAGGGGGCTGGTACGAGCAGTACTTC	CASSRTGGWYEQYF
TRBV6-1	.	.	TRBJ2-7	TGTGCCAGCAGTGTAGCGGGACAGCCAGCCTACGAGCAGTACTTC	CASSVAGQPAYEQYF
TRBV2	.	.	TRBJ1-5	TGTGCCAGCAGTGAAGGTAGGGGGATAGGCAATCAGCCCCAGCATTTT	CASSEGRGIGNQPQHF
TRBV7-8	.	.	TRBJ2-1	TGTGCCAGCAGCTTAGGGACGGAGTCCTACAATGAGCAGTTCTTC	CASSLGTESYNEQFF
TRBV5-4	TRBD2	.	TRBJ2-7	TGTGCCAGCAGCATCGGGGGCGGGGGGTACGAGCAGTACTTC	CASSIGGGGYEQYF
TRBV5-6	TRBD1	.	TRBJ1-6	TGTGCCAGCCGATCTTGGACAGGGGGTAATAATTCACCCCTCCACTTT	CASRSWTGGNNSPLHF
TRBV6-1	.	few	TRBJ1-5	TGTGCCAGCAGTCCACAGGTAAACCAGCCCCAGCATTTT	CASSPQVNQPQHF
TRBV11-2	.	few	TRBJ2-7	TGTGCCAGCAGCCCCTCCGAGAGGTACTTC	CASSPSERYF
TRBV2	.	.	TRBJ2-3	TGTGCCAGCAGTGGGAGAACGGGGGGCACAGATACGCAGTATTTT	CASSGRTGGTDTQYF
TRBV5-1	.	.	TRBJ1-1	TGCGCCAGCAGCTTGAGGGCGACAGAAATGAACACTGAAGCTTTCTTT	CASSLRATEMNTEAFF
TRBV9	.	.	TRBJ2-7	TGTGCCAGCAGCGTATCTCCAGGGGACTACGAGCAGTACTTC	CASSVSPGDYEQYF
TRBV28	.	.	TRBJ2-7	TGTGCCAGCAATGTGGGGAGGGGGTACGAGCAGTACTTC	CASNVGRGYEQYF
TRBV6-5	TRBD2	.	TRBJ2-7	TGTGCCAGCAGTTACCCAGCGGGGGAGCAGTACTTC	CASSYPAGEQYF
TRBV28	.	.	TRBJ1-1	TGTGCCAGCAGTTTAGTGGGGGGGGTGAACACTGAAGCTTTCTTT	CASSLVGGVNTEAFF
TRBV6-4	TRBD1	.	TRBJ1-1	TGTGCCAGCGAAAAACAGGGGGCCGGGAACACTGAAGCTTTCTTT	CASEKQGAGNTEAFF
TRBV19	.	.	TRBJ1-1	TGTGCCAGTAGTATCTTAGGGGGAAGGGGACTAAACACTGAAGCTTTCTTT	CASSILGGRGLNTEAFF
TRBV6-5	.	once	TRBJ1-6	TGTGCCAGCAGTTACTCGGGAGTTGATTCACCCCTCCACTTT	CASSYSGVDSPLHF
TRBV7-9	TRBD2	.	TRBJ2-7	TGTGCCAGCAGCTTAGGAGGGACTAGCGGGGGCTACGAGCAGTACTTC	CASSLGGTSGGYEQYF
TRBV7-9	.	.	TRBJ2-3	TGTGCCAGCAGCTGGGGGGGCAAAAGACAAATCAGGCCCACAGATACGCAGTATTTT	CASSWGGKRQIRPTDTQYF
TRBV5-6	.	.	TRBJ2-3	TGTGCCAGCAGCTTGCGGCGGACCTCCACAGATACGCAGTATTTT	CASSLRRTSTDTQYF
TRBV7-9	TRBD2	.	TRBJ2-3	TGTGCCAGCAGCCCTAGCGGGTTCGGCACAGATACGCAGTATTTT	CASSPSGFGTDTQYF